This T cell receptor (beta chain) derives from a study of regulatory T cells in long-lasting Graves disease. Overall study context: For under 3 months, newly diagnosed Graves' patients had been taking antithyroid drugs.

Time point reported: newly diagnosed GD, antithyroid drugs for less than 3 months. The TCR library was made from RNA that had been extracted from PBMCs in TRIzol. Germline CDR1 and CDR2: SGHNT and YENEEA. The V end was cut by 4 bases, the J end by 7 bases, with 11 bases between. The CDR3 is 12 amino acids. iRepertoire HTBI primers and Arm-PCR of CDR3 regions built TCR beta libraries. TCRdb ran MiXCR on the multiplex PCR reads and lists one entry per CDR3 protein. The sample lists about 310,000 distinct CDR3 sequences; more than 15% were seen once. In its sample, this clonotype was seen many times. The sequences come from peripheral blood mononuclear cells (PBMCs), collected at new diagnosis, from a patient treated with antithyroid drugs. V is TRBV11-3 and J is TRBJ2-7, with D uncertain. The sequence came from a female donor with Graves disease. CDR3 amino acids: CASSSRVKEQYF. The CDR3 DNA is TGTGCCAGCAGCTCCCGAGTTAAAGAGCAGTACTTC.